This T cell receptor (beta chain) was sequenced in a study of blood T cell repertoires in COVID-19 (dated by TCRdb to about 2020). In the study overall: Samples covering the acute and convalescent phases of COVID-19 were provided by collaborators in the United States, Italy and Spain. The prospective study material was composed of cDNA or gDNA derived from T cells, B-cell-depleted T cells, or PBMCs. Deeply sampled blood TCRbeta repertoires from subjects exposed to, actively infected with, or recovered from COVID-19 were included in the dataset. A freely available public database, intended as a resource for researchers studying the immune response to SARS-CoV-2, is where the repertoires were released. Samples were obtained from the ongoing ImmuneRACE study (first 160 participants) and from some 1,200 subjects provided by 6 global collaborators. The sample metadata nearly always contained a de-identified subject ID, COVID-19 status, age in years and sex. Where HLA class I and class II types were available, the types were taken from metadata supplied by the sample provider, not from assay-based typing.

Study-level results and caveats: The amount of clinical and demographic metadata varied by source and participant and was provided uncurated.

The immunoSEQ Assay, a bias-controlled multiplex PCR, was used to amplify TCRbeta CDR3 regions from genomic DNA. The published analysis was carried out like this. Nucleated cell counts per sample were estimated from amplification of reference gene primers within the assay. Sequence reads were collapsed and filtered to measure the absolute abundance of every unique TCRbeta CDR3 rearrangement. Productive Simpson clonality was computed per sample as the square root of Simpson's diversity index over productive rearrangements. This immuneACCESS table, as held by TCRdb, lists in-frame sequences with V and J called but not all clones. Of the missing ones, under half trace to an unresolved V gene in checked studies; the others have no known cause. V and J calls and clone size are given by that table; D and trimming were obtained from the DNA. The table for this sample lists roughly 300,000 clones; more than 75% of them were counted only once. Less than 11% of the sample is taken by the ten largest.

Participants in the prospective study were enrolled through a virtual design, were aged 18 to 89 years, and lived in about 25 United States geographic areas. In the prospective study, participants were assigned to cohorts based on the clinical history participants reported in a screening survey and a study questionnaire. For ImmuneRACE Cohort 3, a participant was defined as recovered based on two consecutive negative NP/OP PCR tests, clearance by a healthcare professional, or resolution of symptoms. Each participant in the prospective study had whole blood, serum and a nasopharyngeal or oropharyngeal swab collected by mobile phlebotomists. Prospective study participants could optionally give additional blood draws and questionnaires over an approximately two-month period. Prospective study blood samples were shipped either frozen or at room temperature before DNA extraction. To note about this clone: The target of this receptor is not known. No base-level quality is on record; no much larger clone is a single base apart.

V is shortened by 5 bases, J by 7 bases, and the region joining them spans 11 bases. The CDR3 numbers 14 residues from cysteine through phenylalanine. Here the CDR3 DNA is all that survives: 42 bases in frame from base 1. From a lookup of the germline V gene, CDR1 and CDR2 are KGHDR and SFDVKD. The receptor was isolated from a woman between 18 and 29 years old who had recovered from COVID-19. Recombination connected TRBV24-1 to TRBJ1-6, with the identity of the D gene unclear. The sequencing sample was made of PBMCs or T cells enriched from blood (not recorded which). CDR3 sequence: CATSARVANSPLHF. The DNA reads as follows: TGTGCCACCAGTGCACGGGTTGCAAATTCACCCCTCCACTTT.